The 26 T cell receptor beta chains below were found in one sample sequenced in a study of preoperative IRX-2 immunotherapy in early breast cancer (dated by TCRdb to the late 2010s). What the treatment or condition label conveys for this sample: preoperative locoregional IRX-2 cytokine immunotherapy. The library was produced with the immunoSEQ multiplex PCR assay. Entries here come from immuneACCESS through TCRdb and include only in-frame sequences with V and J called. Some clones fail to appear in such tables; in the studies checked, an unresolved V gene covers under half of the shortfall, and the cause of the remainder is unknown. The table for this sample lists about 98,000 clones; roughly 90% of them were counted only once. The ten largest clones capture roughly 1.9% of the sample. The specimen comprised tumor tissue, sampled after IRX-2 immunotherapy. The receptors stem from a human donor with breast cancer.

This clone occurred a few times. This chain connects TRBV6-8 to TRBJ2-1, with a weak D call TRBD2 (7 bases). Trimming took 6 bases from V and 6 from J, leaving 15 bases between them. Germline V gives CDR1 MNHGY, CDR2 SAAAGT. The CDR3 contains 14 residues. As DNA, the CDR3 is TGTGCCAGCAGGAGAGGGGGGGTAGGCAATGAGCAGTTCTTC. This encodes CASRRGGVGNEQFF.

The chain's CDR3 is CASSGRVTEAFF. CDR3 sequence (DNA): TGTGCCAGCAGTGGACGGGTCACTGAAGCTTTCTTT. The rearrangement uses TRBV6-8 and TRBJ1-1, with D hard to call. The CDR3 extends over 12 amino acids. V lost 5 bases and J lost 4, with 8 bases in between. CDR1 and CDR2 from the germline V gene are MNHGY and SAAAGT.

As concerns this clone: A junction boundary mismatches the germline segment, possibly from a read error. This chain uses TRBV6-8 with TRBJ2-3, with D perhaps assigned TRBD1 or TRBD2 (6 bases each). This CDR3 comprises 16 residues. From germline, CDR1 is MNHGY and CDR2 SAAAGT. CDR3 nucleotides: TGTGCCAGCAGTGACTCGATAGGAGGGGGAGCCGATACGCAGTATTTT. As protein: CASSDSIGGGADTQYF.

The chain combines TRBV18 with TRBJ1-2; TRBD1 might be the D (6 bases). The V and J ends lost 0 bases and 4 bases respectively, with 12 bases between them. This CDR3 has 15 amino acids. Germline-derived CDR1 and CDR2 are KGHSH and LQKENI. The DNA for the CDR3 is TGTGCCAGCTCACCACCCAAAATGACAGGCTATGGCTACACCTTC. This translates into CASSPPKMTGYGYTF.

The V and J genes are TRBV6-4 and TRBJ2-1, with 9 bases identical to TRBD1. The CDR3 totals 15 residues. Germline V gene lookup returns CDR1 MRHNA and CDR2 SNTAGT. V lost 5 bases to trimming and J lost 7 bases; unmatched junction nucleotides: 9. CDR3 protein: CASSQNRGRGNEQFF. CDR3 coding DNA: TGTGCCAGCAGTCAGAACAGGGGGCGCGGGAATGAGCAGTTCTTC.

This chain links TRBV6-8 with TRBJ2-7, with 7 bases matching TRBD1. The CDR3 is 13 residues long. Germline V gene sequence: CDR1 MNHGY, CDR2 SAAAGT. V lost 4 bases, J lost 9 bases, and 9 bases stayed unmatched. This CDR3 is CASSWGTVEGQYF. The CDR3 region has the DNA TGTGCCAGCAGTTGGGGGACAGTCGAAGGGCAGTACTTC.

This clone occurred once. The genes are TRBV19 and TRBJ2-2, with D hard to call. The V gene's germline CDR1 is LNHDA and CDR2 SQIVND (reference sequence). The CDR3 sequence is 15 residues long. Deletions cut 2 bases from V and 0 bases from J, with 7 bases between. CDR3 protein: CASSIIPSNTGELFF. The CDR3, as DNA: TGTGCCAGTAGTATAATCCCATCGAACACCGGGGAGCTGTTTTTT.

The chain links TRBV10-2 to TRBJ1-3; 9 bases fit TRBD1. The CDR3 totals 15 residues. Per the germline V gene, CDR1 is WSHSY and CDR2 is SAAADI. Trimming cost V 8 bases and J 8 bases; bases outside gene matches: 13. The CDR3 bases are TGCGCCAGCGTACCCGGGACAGGGATTTGGGACACCATATATTTT. This sequence encodes CASVPGTGIWDTIYF.

The chain uses TRBV12-5 and TRBJ2-3, with D perhaps given as TRBD1 or TRBD2 (5 bases each). This CDR3 has 14 amino acids. The germline gives CDR1 LGHNT, CDR2 FRNRAP. V was shortened by 7 bases and J by 8 bases, with 19 bases between the two germline ends. The chain's CDR3 is CASAPSGTRSTQYF. The CDR3 bases are TGTGCTAGTGCCCCATCCGGGACGCGATCTACGCAGTATTTT.

The genes are TRBV6-8 and TRBJ2-4; the D gene is possibly TRBD2 (7 bases). The CDR3 is 15 residues long. The V gene lost 7 bases and the J gene lost 1 base, with 14 bases spanning the gap. CDR1 and CDR2 (germline): MNHGY, SAAAGT. The CDR3 here is CASTSGEGAKNIQYF. The CDR3 region has the DNA TGTGCCAGCACCTCAGGGGAGGGGGCCAAAAACATTCAGTACTTC.

The gene calls are TRBV10-1 and TRBJ2-1, with D unresolved. The CDR3 is 15 residues long. Trimming took off 0 bases at V and 2 bases at J, with 8 bases between the two ends. Germline V CDR1 and CDR2: WNHNN, SYGVQD (reference sequence). The CDR3 loop is CASSESGWPYNEQFF. CDR3 sequence (DNA): TGCGCCAGCAGTGAGTCAGGGTGGCCCTACAATGAGCAGTTCTTC.

A single count supports this clone. The chain employs TRBV30 and TRBJ1-6; D is unclear. Trimming left V 4 bases short and J 8 bases short, with 12 bases between. Germline CDR1 reads GTSNPN; CDR2 reads SVGIG (reference sequence). The CDR3 is 13 amino acids. This chain's CDR3 is CAWKQNPDSPLHF. DNA for the CDR3: TGTGCCTGGAAGCAAAACCCGGATTCACCCCTCCACTTT.

The chain has TRBV18 and TRBJ1-1; 9 positions agree with TRBD1. Germline V gene lookup returns CDR1 KGHSH and CDR2 LQKENI. V lost 2 bases, J lost 3 bases, and 7 bases stayed unmatched. This CDR3 comprises 16 residues. CDR3 amino acids: CASSPSRWTGDTEAFF. CDR3 DNA sequence: TGTGCCAGCTCACCATCCCGTTGGACAGGGGACACTGAAGCTTTCTTT.

V usage is TRBV14 and J usage is TRBJ2-3, with a possible D match to TRBD2 (5 bases). Germline-derived CDR1 and CDR2 are SGHDN and FVKESK. With 0 bases removed from V and 2 bases from J, the gap between germline ends came to 12 bases. The CDR3 sequence is 16 residues long. The CDR3 DNA reads TGTGCCAGCAGCCAAGATGTGAGCGGATACACAGATACGCAGTATTTT. Protein: CASSQDVSGYTDTQYF.

This chain joins TRBV23-1 and TRBJ2-1, with TRBD1 matching over 9 bases. TRBV23-1 is designated an ORF whose function remains uncertain. The CDR3 length is 14 residues. J lost 8 bases, V lost 7 bases, and 9 bases had no gene match. The CDR3 region is CASNPQGARYEQFF. The CDR3 nucleotides read TGCGCCAGCAACCCACAGGGGGCGCGATATGAGCAGTTCTTC.

J is TRBJ1-4 and V is TRBV1. TRBV1 is a pseudogene locus. The CDR3 contains 14 residues. CDR3 loop: CASSQSRFNEKLFF. CDR3 coding DNA: TGCGCCAGCAGCCAAAGTCGGTTTAATGAAAAACTGTTTTTT.

V is TRBV28 and J is TRBJ2-3, with D perhaps TRBD2 (7 bases). Per the germline V gene, CDR1 is MDHEN and CDR2 is SYDVKM. The CDR3 has 16 residues. V was trimmed by 6 bases and J by 2 bases, leaving 18 bases between them. The CDR3 is CASSPVGRGYTDTQYF. The CDR3 DNA follows: TGTGCCAGCAGCCCGGTTGGGAGGGGGTACACAGATACGCAGTATTTT.

The sample holds a few counts of this clone. The chain has TRBV10-1 and TRBJ1-6; D unclear. The germline gives CDR1 WNHNN, CDR2 SYGVQD (reference sequence). V lost 0 bases to trimming and J lost 7 bases, with 7 bases between them. This CDR3 region has 14 residues. For the CDR3, the DNA is TGCGCCAGCAGTGAGTCGACTCGAAATTCACCCCTCCACTTT. This translates into CASSESTRNSPLHF.

The chain has TRBV15 and TRBJ1-1; D is perhaps TRBD1 (6 bases). Looked up from germline, CDR1 is LNHNV and CDR2 is YYDKDF (reference sequence). The CDR3 extends over 16 amino acids. Trimming took off 3 bases at V and 2 bases at J, with 16 bases between the two ends. The CDR3 spells CATSRDLGGLNTEAFF. The CDR3 DNA follows: TGTGCCACCAGCAGGGACCTAGGGGGTTTAAACACTGAAGCTTTCTTT.

In nucleotides, the CDR3 is TGTGCCAGCGGGGTCAGAGAAAAGGATACGCAGTATTTT. Its protein product is CASGVREKDTQYF. This chain links TRBV16 with TRBJ2-3; the D is unclear. The CDR3 sequence is 13 residues long. V was cut by 8 bases and J by 6 bases, with 15 bases left in between. The V gene's germline CDR1 is KGHSY and CDR2 FQNENV.

This chain connects TRBV28 to TRBJ2-1; 14 positions agree with TRBD2. The V and J ends lost 5 bases and 9 bases, in that order; junction bases with no gene match: 9. The CDR3 is made up of 16 amino acids. Germline CDR1 is MDHEN and CDR2 is SYDVKM. CDR3 DNA: TGTGCCAGCAGTCTAACGGGGACTAGCGGGAGTGGTGAGCAGTTCTTC. Translation: CASSLTGTSGSGEQFF.

This clone was detected only once. This chain joins TRBV6-1 and TRBJ1-5, with D perhaps TRBD1 (5 bases). The CDR3 totals 15 residues. V gave up 1 base and J gave up 0 bases, with 7 bases separating them. Looked up from germline, CDR1 is MNHNS and CDR2 is SASEGT. CDR3 nucleotide sequence: TGTGCCAGCAGTGAAGTCAGGGCTAGCAATCAGCCCCAGCATTTT. The encoded protein is CASSEVRASNQPQHF.

CDR3 nucleotides: TGTGCCAGCAGGAACAGGGGCATTCTGAACACTGAAGCTTTCTTT. Translating gives CASRNRGILNTEAFF. The chain combines TRBV6-8 with TRBJ1-1, with 7 bases fitting TRBD1. The CDR3 length is 15 residues. V shed 6 bases and J 0 bases; nucleotides not matched to a gene: 7. Germline V lookup: CDR1 MNHGY, CDR2 SAAAGT.

This clone was found a few times. The chain has TRBV19 and TRBJ2-1, with a possible D match to TRBD2 (5 bases). The CDR3 runs to 14 residues. V was pared by 5 bases and J by 7 bases, with 15 bases between. Germline assignment: CDR1 LNHDA and CDR2 SQIVND (reference sequence). DNA of the CDR3: TGTGCCAGTAGTCATGGACGGGAATCGAATGAGCAGTTCTTC. Residues: CASSHGRESNEQFF.

This chain links TRBV7-8 with TRBJ2-5, with no clear D. This CDR3 spans 13 amino acids. Germline CDR1 SGHVS, CDR2 FQNEAQ. The V gene lost 5 bases and the J gene lost 2 bases, with 9 bases spanning the gap. This chain's CDR3 is CASSTGAQETQYF. The CDR3 region has the DNA TGTGCCAGCAGCACCGGAGCTCAAGAGACCCAGTACTTC.

The rearrangement joins TRBV19 to TRBJ1-5, with D tentatively TRBD1 (6 bases). Germline V lookup: CDR1 LNHDA, CDR2 SQIVND (reference sequence). The ends were cut back, 9 bases at V and 1 base at J, with 22 bases in the middle. The CDR3 length is 17 residues. The CDR3 loop reads CASHQQGTWGSNQPQHF. The CDR3 DNA sequence: TGTGCCAGCCACCAACAGGGAACGTGGGGCAGCAATCAGCCCCAGCATTTT.